The present entry profiles one TCR beta chain with its context. V was shortened by 5 bases and J by 4 bases, with 12 bases between the two germline ends. The germline gives CDR1 SEHNR, CDR2 FQNEAQ (reference sequence). This CDR3 is 15 amino acids long. PCR involved 60 Vbeta and 13 Jbeta primers. Produced via immunoSEQ multiplex PCR; TCRdb's table is partial and in-frame only. Of 180,000 or so clones in the sample, 82% were seen once. These data come from a study of cytomegalovirus exposure and HLA in healthy donors. The overall study: In a previous analysis, 110 million or so unique TCR beta sequences were found from 150 million to 200 million T cells.

The chain recombines TRBV7-9 with TRBJ1-6; D possibly corresponds to TRBD1 (6 bases). The sequencing input was PBMCs. This TCR was recovered from a man aged 35-49 years in good health and CMV-seronegative. The CDR3 reads CASSATGRYNSPLHF. The CDR3 bases are TGTGCCAGCAGCGCGACAGGTCGATATAATTCACCCCTCCACTTT.